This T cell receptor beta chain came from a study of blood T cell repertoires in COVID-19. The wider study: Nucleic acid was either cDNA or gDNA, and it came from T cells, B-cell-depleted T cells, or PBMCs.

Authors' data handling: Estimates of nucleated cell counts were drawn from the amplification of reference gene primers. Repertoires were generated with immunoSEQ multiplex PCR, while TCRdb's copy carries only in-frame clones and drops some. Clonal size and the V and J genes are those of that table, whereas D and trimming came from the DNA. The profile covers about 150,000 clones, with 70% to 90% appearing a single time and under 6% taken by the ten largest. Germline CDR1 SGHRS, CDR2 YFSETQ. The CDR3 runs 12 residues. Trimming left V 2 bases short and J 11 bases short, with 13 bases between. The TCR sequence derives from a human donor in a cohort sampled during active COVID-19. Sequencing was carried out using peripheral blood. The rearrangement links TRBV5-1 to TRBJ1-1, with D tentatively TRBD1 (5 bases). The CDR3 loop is CASSLTGYEAFF. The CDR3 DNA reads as TGCGCCAGCAGCTTAACAGGTTACGAGGCTTTCTTT. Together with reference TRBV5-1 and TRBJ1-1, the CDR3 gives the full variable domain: KAGVTQTPRYLIKTRGQQVTLSCSPISGHRSVSWYQQTPGQGLQFLFEYFSETQRNKGNFPGRFSGRQFSNSRSEMNVSTLELGDSALYLCASSLTGYEAFFGQGTRLTVV.